This entry describes one T cell receptor beta chain. Its cognate antigen is unknown. The record originates from a study of T cell responses to AZD1222 COVID-19 vaccine. Study-level results: Close to half of spike-specific TCRs reportedly recognize unmutated variant regions.

Trimming shortened V by 6 bases and J by 6 bases, and 9 bases separated the two germline ends. This CDR3 contains 12 residues. Germline V gene data show CDR1 as KGHSH and CDR2 as LQKENI. Measured with immunoSEQ multiplex PCR; TCRdb has only the in-frame clones, and not every one. The table has around 140,000 clones, 92% seen once. The sample in question was peripheral blood, obtained 28 days after the second AZD1222 dose. V gene TRBV18 combines with J gene TRBJ2-1; maybe TRBD2 (5 bases). The source of this sequence is an adult who received the AZD1222 COVID-19 vaccine. The CDR3 coding sequence is TGTGCCAGCTCGGCAACTAGCAATGAGCAGTTCTTC. It is translated as CASSATSNEQFF. Complete variable domain (other parts from reference TRBV18 and TRBJ2-1): NAGVMQNPRHLVRRRGQEARLRCSPMKGHSHVYWYRQLPEEGLKFMVYLQKENIIDESGMPKERFSAEFPKEGPSILRIQQVVRGDSAAYFCASSATSNEQFFGPGTRLTVL.